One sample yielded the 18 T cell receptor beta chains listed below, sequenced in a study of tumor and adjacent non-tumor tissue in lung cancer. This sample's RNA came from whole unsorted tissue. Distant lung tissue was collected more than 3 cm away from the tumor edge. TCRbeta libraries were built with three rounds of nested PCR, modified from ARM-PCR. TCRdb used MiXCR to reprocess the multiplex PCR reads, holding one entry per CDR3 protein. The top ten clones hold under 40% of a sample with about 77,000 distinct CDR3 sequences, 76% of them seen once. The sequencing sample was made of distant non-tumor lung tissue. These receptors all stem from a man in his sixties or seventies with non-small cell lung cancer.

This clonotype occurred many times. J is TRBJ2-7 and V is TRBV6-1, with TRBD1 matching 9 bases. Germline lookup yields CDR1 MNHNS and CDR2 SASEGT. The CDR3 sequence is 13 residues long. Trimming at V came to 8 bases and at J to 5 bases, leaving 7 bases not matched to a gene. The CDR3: CASAGTGLHEQYF. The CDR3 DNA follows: TGTGCCAGCGCCGGGACAGGGTTACACGAGCAGTACTTC.

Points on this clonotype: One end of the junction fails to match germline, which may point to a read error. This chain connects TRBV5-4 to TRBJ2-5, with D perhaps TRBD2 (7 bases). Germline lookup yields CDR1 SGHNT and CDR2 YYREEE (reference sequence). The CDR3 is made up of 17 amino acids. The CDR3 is CARSLKGWTRGCETQYF. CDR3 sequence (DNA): TGTGCCAGGAGCTTAAAGGGGTGGACTAGGGGGTGTGAGACCCAGTACTTC.

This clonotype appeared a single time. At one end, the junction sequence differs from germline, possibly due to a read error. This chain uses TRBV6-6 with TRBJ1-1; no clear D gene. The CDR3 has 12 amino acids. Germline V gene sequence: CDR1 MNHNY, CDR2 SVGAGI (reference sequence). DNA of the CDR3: TGTGCCTGCAGACTCCCTGACAATGAAGCTTTCTTT. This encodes CACRLPDNEAFF.

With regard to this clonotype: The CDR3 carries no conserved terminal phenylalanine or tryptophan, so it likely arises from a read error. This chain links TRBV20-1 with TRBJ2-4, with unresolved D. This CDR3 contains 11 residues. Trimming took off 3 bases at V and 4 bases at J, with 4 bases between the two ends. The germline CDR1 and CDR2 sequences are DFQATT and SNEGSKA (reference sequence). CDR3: CSASVKNIQYL. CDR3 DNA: TGCAGTGCTAGCGTAAAAAACATTCAGTACCTC.

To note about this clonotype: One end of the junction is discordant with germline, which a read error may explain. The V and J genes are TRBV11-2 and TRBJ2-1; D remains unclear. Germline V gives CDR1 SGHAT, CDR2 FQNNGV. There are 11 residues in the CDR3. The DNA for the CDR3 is TGTGTCAGCAACCCCGGCAATGAGCAGTTCTTC. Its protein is CVSNPGNEQFF.

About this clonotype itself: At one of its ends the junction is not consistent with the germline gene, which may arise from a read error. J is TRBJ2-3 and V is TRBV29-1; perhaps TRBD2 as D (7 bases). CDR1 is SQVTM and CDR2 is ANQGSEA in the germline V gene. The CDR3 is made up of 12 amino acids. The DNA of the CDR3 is TGCAACATGGGGGGGGCCACAGATATGCAGTATTTT. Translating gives CNMGGATDMQYF.

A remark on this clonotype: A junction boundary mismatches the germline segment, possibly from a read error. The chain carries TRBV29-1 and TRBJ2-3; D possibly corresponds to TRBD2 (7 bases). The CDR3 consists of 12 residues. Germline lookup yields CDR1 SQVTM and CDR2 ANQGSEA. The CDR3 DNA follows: TGCAGCATGGGGGGGGCCGCAGATACACAGTATTTT. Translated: CSMGGAADTQYF.

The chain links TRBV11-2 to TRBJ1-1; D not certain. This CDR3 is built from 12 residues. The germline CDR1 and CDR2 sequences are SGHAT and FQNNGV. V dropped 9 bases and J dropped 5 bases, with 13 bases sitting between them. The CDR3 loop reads CASTLRSTEAFF. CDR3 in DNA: TGTGCCAGTACATTGAGGAGTACTGAAGCTTTCTTT.

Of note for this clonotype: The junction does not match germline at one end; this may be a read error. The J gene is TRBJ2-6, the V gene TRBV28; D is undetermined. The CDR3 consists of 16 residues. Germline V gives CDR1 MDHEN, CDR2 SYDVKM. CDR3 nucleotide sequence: TGTGCCAGTAGTTCTCTCAAGGGCTCTGGGGCCAACGTCCTGACTTTC. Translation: CASSSLKGSGANVLTF.

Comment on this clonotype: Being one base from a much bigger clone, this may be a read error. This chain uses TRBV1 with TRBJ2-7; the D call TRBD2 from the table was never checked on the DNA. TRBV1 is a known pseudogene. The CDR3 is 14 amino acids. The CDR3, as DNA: TGCATCAGCAGCCCTAGCGGGAGAAGCTACGAGCAGTACTTC. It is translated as CISSPSGRSYEQYF.

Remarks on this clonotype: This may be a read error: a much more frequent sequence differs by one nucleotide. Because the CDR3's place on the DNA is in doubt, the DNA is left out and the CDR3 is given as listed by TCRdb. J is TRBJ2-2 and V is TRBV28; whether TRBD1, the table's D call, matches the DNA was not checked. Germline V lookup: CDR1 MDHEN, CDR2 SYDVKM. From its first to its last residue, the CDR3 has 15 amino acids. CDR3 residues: CASSLFGQGAGELIF.

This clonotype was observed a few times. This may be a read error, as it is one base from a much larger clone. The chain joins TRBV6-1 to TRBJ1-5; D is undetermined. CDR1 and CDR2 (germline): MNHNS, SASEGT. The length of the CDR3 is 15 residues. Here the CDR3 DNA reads TGTGCCAGCAGTCCCCTGGGTGGGAGCAATCAGTCCCAGCATTTT. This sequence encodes CASSPLGGSNQSQHF.

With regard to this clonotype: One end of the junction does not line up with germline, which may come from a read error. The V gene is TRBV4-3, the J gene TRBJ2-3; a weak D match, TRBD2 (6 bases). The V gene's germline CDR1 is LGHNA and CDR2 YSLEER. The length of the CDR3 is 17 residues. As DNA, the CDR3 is TGCGTCAGCAGCCAAGATGGGCCTAGCGAAAGAACAGATACGCAGTATTTT. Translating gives CVSSQDGPSERTDTQYF.

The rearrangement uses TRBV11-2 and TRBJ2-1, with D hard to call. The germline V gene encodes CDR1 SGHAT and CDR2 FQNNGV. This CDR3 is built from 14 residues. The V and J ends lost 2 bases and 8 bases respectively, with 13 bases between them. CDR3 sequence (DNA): TGTGCCAGCAGCTTACAAGAAGTAGCCGATGAGCAGTTCTTC. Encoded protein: CASSLQEVADEQFF.

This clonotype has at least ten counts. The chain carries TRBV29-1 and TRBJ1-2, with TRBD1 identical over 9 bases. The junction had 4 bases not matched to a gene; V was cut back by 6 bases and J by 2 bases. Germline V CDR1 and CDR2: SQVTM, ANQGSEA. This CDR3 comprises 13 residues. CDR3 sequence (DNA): TGCAGCGTACCCGGGACAGGGAACTATGGCTACACCTTC. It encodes CSVPGTGNYGYTF. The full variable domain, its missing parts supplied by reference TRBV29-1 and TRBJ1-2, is SAVISQKPSRDICQRGTSLTIQCQVDSQVTMMFWYRQQPGQSLTLIATANQGSEATYESGFVIDKFPISRPNLTFSTLTVSNMSPEDSSIYLCSVPGTGNYGYTFGSGTRLTVV.

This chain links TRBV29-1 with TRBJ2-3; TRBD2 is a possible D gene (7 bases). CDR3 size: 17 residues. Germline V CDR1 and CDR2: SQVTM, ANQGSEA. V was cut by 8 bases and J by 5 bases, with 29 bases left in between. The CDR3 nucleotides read TGCAGCTTACTCCCATACGTGAGAGGGGGGGACATAGATACGCAGTATTTT. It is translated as CSLLPYVRGGDIDTQYF.

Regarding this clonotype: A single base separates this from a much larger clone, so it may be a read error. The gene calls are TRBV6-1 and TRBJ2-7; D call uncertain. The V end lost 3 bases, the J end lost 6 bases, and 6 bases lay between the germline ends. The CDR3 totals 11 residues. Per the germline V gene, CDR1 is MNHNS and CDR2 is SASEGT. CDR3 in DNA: TGTGCCAGCAGTGATATGGGCGAGCAGTACTTC. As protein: CASSDMGEQYF.

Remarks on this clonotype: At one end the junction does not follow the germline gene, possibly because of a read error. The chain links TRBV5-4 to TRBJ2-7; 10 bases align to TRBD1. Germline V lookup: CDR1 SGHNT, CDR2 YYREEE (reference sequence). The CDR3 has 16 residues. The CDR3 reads CASSPDSETGGYEQCF. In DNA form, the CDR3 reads TGTGCCAGCAGCCCGGACTCCGAGACAGGGGGCTACGAGCAGTGCTTC.